One sample yielded the 27 T cell receptor beta chains listed below, sequenced in a study of CD8 T cells in Susac syndrome. When the RNA was reverse transcribed, random hexamers were used with an input of roughly 0.45 to 1 ug. Via MiXCR, TCRdb re-called the immunoSEQ multiplex PCR reads, giving one row per CDR3 protein. Of about 250,000 distinct CDR3 sequences listed, around 93% were seen once; the top ten hold roughly 0.07%. Sequencing was performed on CD4+ T cells from PBMCs. The receptors here all came from a human donor with multiple sclerosis.

The J gene is TRBJ1-5, the V gene TRBV7-9; D is possibly TRBD1 (5 bases). The CDR3 length is 15 residues. The V gene lost 4 bases and the J gene lost 0 bases, with 10 bases spanning the gap. Germline V gene data show CDR1 as SEHNR and CDR2 as FQNEAQ (reference sequence). In nucleotides, the CDR3 is TGTGCCAGCAGCTCCCGGGGCTATAGCAATCAGCCCCAGCATTTT. It specifies CASSSRGYSNQPQHF.

V is TRBV6-6 and J is TRBJ1-5, with TRBD1 identical over 7 bases. CDR3 size: 15 residues. With 2 bases clipped from V and 3 bases from J, the junction kept 4 bases outside the gene matches. Germline V gives CDR1 MNHNY, CDR2 SVGAGI (reference sequence). CDR3 residues: CASSYPDRINQPQHF. The CDR3 nucleotides are TGTGCCAGCAGTTACCCGGACAGGATCAATCAGCCCCAGCATTTT.

This clonotype came up once. The V call is TRBV6-5, the J call TRBJ1-2; 8 bases are shared with TRBD1. The V and J ends lost 2 bases and 6 bases, in that order; junction bases with no gene match: 8. This CDR3 spans 15 amino acids. Germline loops: CDR1 MNHEY, CDR2 SVGAGI. The CDR3: CASSYRGTGGDGYTF. Here the CDR3 DNA reads TGTGCCAGCAGTTACCGGGGGACAGGAGGCGATGGCTACACCTTC.

This clonotype was seen just once. The chain joins TRBV24-1 to TRBJ2-1, with D unclear. The germline V and J ends were trimmed by 7 bases and 5 bases, with 14 bases remaining between them. The CDR3 has 14 amino acids. Germline V lookup: CDR1 KGHDR, CDR2 SFDVKD. The CDR3 loop is CATSPNGIDNEQFF. CDR3 sequence (DNA): TGTGCCACCAGCCCTAACGGAATAGACAATGAGCAGTTCTTC.

The V call is TRBV29-1, the J call TRBJ2-1; tentatively, D is TRBD1 or TRBD2 (5 bases each). Looked up from germline, CDR1 is SQVTM and CDR2 is ANQGSEA. Trimming removed 1 base from V and 5 bases from J, with 9 bases in between. CDR3 size: 13 residues. The CDR3 here is CSVEGGRHNEQFF. The CDR3 coding sequence is TGCAGCGTTGAAGGGGGACGGCACAATGAGCAGTTCTTC.

The chain employs TRBV20-1 and TRBJ1-2; D not certain. Trimming removed 1 base at V and 7 bases at J, with 16 bases between. The CDR3 is 14 residues long. Per germline, CDR1 DFQATT and CDR2 SNEGSKA (reference sequence). CDR3 loop: CSARVQKAHGGYTF. The CDR3 nucleotides are TGCAGTGCTAGAGTCCAGAAGGCCCACGGTGGCTACACCTTC.

J is TRBJ2-7 and V is TRBV5-1; the D is unclear. Germline loops: CDR1 SGHRS, CDR2 YFSETQ. The CDR3 is 15 residues long. V was shortened by 1 base and J by 0 bases, with 11 bases between the two germline ends. The CDR3: CASSLRFGSSYEQYF. The DNA for the CDR3 is TGCGCCAGCAGCTTGCGTTTCGGCAGCTCCTACGAGCAGTACTTC.

This clonotype was found a few times. V gene TRBV2 combines with J gene TRBJ1-6; 7 bases line up with TRBD1. The CDR3 consists of 13 residues. Per germline, CDR1 SNHLY and CDR2 FYNNEI. J gave up 13 bases and V 4 bases, and 7 bases lay outside the gene matches. CDR3 region: CASSAGQFSPLHF. Written as DNA, the CDR3 is TGTGCCAGCAGTGCGGGACAGTTTTCCCCCCTCCACTTT.

The gene calls are TRBV7-9 and TRBJ1-1; 7 bases align to TRBD1. Germline assignment: CDR1 SEHNR and CDR2 FQNEAQ (reference sequence). This CDR3 has 13 residues. V gave up 1 base and J gave up 11 bases; unmatched junction bases: 7. In DNA form, the CDR3 reads TGTGCCAGCAGCTTAGATACAGGGGATCGGGCTTTCTTT. Amino acid sequence: CASSLDTGDRAFF.

V usage is TRBV20-1 and J usage is TRBJ1-1; D is ambiguous. Germline V gene lookup returns CDR1 DFQATT and CDR2 SNEGSKA (reference sequence). The CDR3 totals 13 residues. Trimming cost V 6 bases and J 4 bases, with 15 bases left between them. CDR3 protein: CSATFGLVTEAFF. The CDR3 DNA reads as TGCAGTGCCACCTTTGGACTGGTCACTGAAGCTTTCTTT.

The CDR3 sequence is CASTPLTTYEQYF. The CDR3 DNA reads as TGTGCCAGCACCCCCCTAACAACCTACGAGCAGTACTTC. V gene TRBV11-2 combines with J gene TRBJ2-7; D unresolved. CDR1 SGHAT and CDR2 FQNNGV come from the germline V gene. The ends were cut back, 7 bases at V and 2 bases at J, with 12 bases in the middle. The CDR3 consists of 13 residues.

CDR3 DNA sequence: TGTGCCAGCAGCCAAGGCCCAGGGGTGAACACTGAAGCTTTCTTT. As protein: CASSQGPGVNTEAFF. The gene calls are TRBV14 and TRBJ1-1; tentative D call: TRBD1 (6 bases). Trimming pared 1 base from V and 0 bases from J, leaving 9 bases between. CDR1 and CDR2 (germline): SGHDN, FVKESK. This CDR3 region has 15 residues.

The chain combines TRBV25-1 with TRBJ1-5, with TRBD1 matching over 8 bases. Germline CDR1 and CDR2: MGHDK and SYGVNS. This CDR3 contains 15 residues. With 8 bases clipped from V and 2 bases from J, the junction kept 8 bases outside the gene matches. In nucleotides, the CDR3 is TGTGCCAGCTCCCTCGACAGGGGCGGCAATCAGCCCCAGCATTTT. Its protein is CASSLDRGGNQPQHF.

J is TRBJ2-5 and V is TRBV11-2; no clear D gene. V was shortened by 5 bases and J by 7 bases, with 11 bases between the two germline ends. CDR3 length: 12 residues. Germline CDR1 reads SGHAT; CDR2 reads FQNNGV. This CDR3 is CASSVGFGTQYF. DNA of the CDR3: TGTGCCAGCAGCGTCGGCTTCGGGACCCAGTACTTC.

The gene calls are TRBV7-8 and TRBJ1-6; 9 positions agree with TRBD1. With 3 bases clipped from V and 10 bases from J, the junction kept 7 bases outside the gene matches. The CDR3 has 15 amino acids. CDR1 and CDR2 from the germline V gene are SGHVS and FQNEAQ. CDR3 protein: CASSLADRGGSPLHF. The CDR3 DNA is TGTGCCAGCAGCTTGGCCGACAGGGGGGGATCACCCCTCCACTTT. Full variable domain (rest looked up from reference TRBV7-8 and TRBJ1-6): GAGVSQSPRYKVAKRGQDVALRCDPISGHVSLFWYQQALGQGPEFLTYFQNEAQLDKSGLPSDRFFAERPEGSVSTLKIQRTQQEDSAVYLCASSLADRGGSPLHFGNGTRLTVT.

The chain combines TRBV2 with TRBJ2-3, with a possible D match to TRBD1 (6 bases). With 8 bases removed from V and 4 bases from J, the gap between germline ends came to 10 bases. CDR1 is SNHLY, CDR2 FYNNEI, per germline. CDR3 length: 12 residues. The CDR3 DNA reads as TGTGCCAGCCGGGACATTTCAGATACGCAGTATTTT. Its translation: CASRDISDTQYF.

V usage is TRBV20-1 and J usage is TRBJ2-5; TRBD2 is a possible D gene (5 bases). The CDR3 sequence is 15 residues long. CDR1 is DFQATT and CDR2 is SNEGSKA in the germline V gene (reference sequence). Trimming pared 7 bases from V and 1 base from J, leaving 19 bases between. The CDR3 bases are TGCAGTGGCCATGGACTTGATCCTTTCCAAGAGACCCAGTACTTC. Translating gives CSGHGLDPFQETQYF.

The chain is built from TRBV3-1 and TRBJ2-2; D uncertain. Deletions cut 2 bases from V and 2 bases from J, with 9 bases between. The CDR3 totals 15 residues. Germline V CDR1 and CDR2: LGHDT, YNNKEL (reference sequence). The CDR3 region has the DNA TGTGCCAGCAGCCAAATTCGTCAAAACACCGGGGAGCTGTTTTTT. This sequence encodes CASSQIRQNTGELFF.

J is TRBJ2-5 and V is TRBV27, with D unresolved. V was trimmed by 6 bases and J by 1 base, leaving 9 bases between them. The CDR3 contains 13 residues. Germline CDR1 and CDR2: MNHEY and SMNVEV (reference sequence). For the CDR3, the DNA is TGTGCCAGCAGAACTGTCTTCCAAGAGACCCAGTACTTC. Translation: CASRTVFQETQYF.

The sample holds one count of this clonotype. The chain links TRBV2 to TRBJ2-5; D perhaps matches TRBD1 (5 bases). The V end was cut by 5 bases, the J end by 5 bases, with 21 bases between. The CDR3 length is 16 residues. CDR1 is SNHLY, CDR2 FYNNEI, per germline. The CDR3 DNA is TGTGCCAGCAGTTTGGGGCCGGGCCCGGCGGTGGAGACCCAGTACTTC. This encodes CASSLGPGPAVETQYF.

Only one count was recorded for this clonotype. The chain uses TRBV2 and TRBJ2-3, with D perhaps matching TRBD1 or TRBD2 (5 bases each). CDR3 length: 15 residues. V was trimmed by 8 bases and J by 1 base, leaving 16 bases between them. Germline lookup yields CDR1 SNHLY and CDR2 FYNNEI. The chain's CDR3 is CASQPPGTGTDTQYF. As DNA, the CDR3 is TGTGCCAGCCAGCCCCCTGGGACGGGCACAGATACGCAGTATTTT.

Written as DNA, the CDR3 is TGTGCCAGCAGCGTCTACAGGGGGCAGAATGAAAAACTGTTTTTT. Its translation: CASSVYRGQNEKLFF. The chain uses TRBV7-2 and TRBJ1-4; 9 bases match TRBD1. CDR1 is SGHTA and CDR2 is FQGNSA in the germline V gene. The CDR3 length is 15 residues. The trim removed 5 bases at V and 5 bases at J, leaving 6 bases unmatched.

J is TRBJ2-1 and V is TRBV29-1, with TRBD2 matching over 9 bases. Per the germline V gene, CDR1 is SQVTM and CDR2 is ANQGSEA. Losses at the gene ends were 4 bases for V and 7 bases for J; bases not matched to a gene: 8. The CDR3 runs 14 residues. The CDR3 region has the DNA TGCAGCGTTGCGGCTAGCGGGGCCCGGAATGAGCAGTTCTTC. Translation: CSVAASGARNEQFF.

This chain links TRBV6-1 with TRBJ2-3, with 10 bases identical to TRBD1. J gave up 1 base and V 3 bases, and 1 base lay outside the gene matches. From germline, CDR1 is MNHNS and CDR2 SASEGT. CDR3 length: 15 amino acids. The CDR3 spells CASSEGTGGTDTQYF. CDR3 DNA: TGTGCCAGCAGTGAGGGGACAGGGGGCACAGATACGCAGTATTTT.

The chain joins TRBV10-3 to TRBJ2-2; D is unclear. The CDR3 consists of 14 residues. The germline gives CDR1 ENHRY, CDR2 SYGVKD. Trimming removed 6 bases at V and 0 bases at J, with 8 bases between. The DNA of the CDR3 is TGTGCCATCAGGAAAGATCCGAACACCGGGGAGCTGTTTTTT. It translates to CAIRKDPNTGELFF.

This sequence joins TRBV7-8 and TRBJ2-7; D possibly corresponds to TRBD1 (6 bases). V lost 2 bases and J 5 bases, leaving 16 bases between the germline ends. Germline V gene lookup returns CDR1 SGHVS and CDR2 FQNEAQ. The CDR3 sequence is 15 residues long. The CDR3 sequence: CASSLRGLGHDEQYF. The CDR3, as DNA: TGTGCCAGCAGCTTAAGGGGGTTGGGCCACGACGAGCAGTACTTC.

In DNA, the CDR3 is TGTGCCAGCAGTTTTATAGGGGAGAAGTACTTC. This sequence encodes CASSFIGEKYF. V gene TRBV12-3 or TRBV12-4 combines with J gene TRBJ2-7; D tentatively fits TRBD1 or TRBD2 (5 bases each). The CDR3 totals 11 residues. V was trimmed by 3 bases and J by 11 bases, leaving 11 bases between them.